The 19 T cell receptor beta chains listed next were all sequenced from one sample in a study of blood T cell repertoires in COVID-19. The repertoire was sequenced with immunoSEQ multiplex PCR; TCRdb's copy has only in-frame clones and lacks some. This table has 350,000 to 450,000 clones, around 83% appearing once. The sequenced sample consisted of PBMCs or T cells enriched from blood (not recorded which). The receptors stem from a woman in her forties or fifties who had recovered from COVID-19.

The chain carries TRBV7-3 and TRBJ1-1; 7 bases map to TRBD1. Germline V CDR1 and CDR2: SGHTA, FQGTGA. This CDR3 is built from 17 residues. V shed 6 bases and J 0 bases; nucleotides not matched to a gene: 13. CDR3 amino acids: CASRSRNRGGVNTEAFF. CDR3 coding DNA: TGTGCCAGCAGATCACGGAACAGGGGCGGGGTGAACACTGAAGCTTTCTTT.

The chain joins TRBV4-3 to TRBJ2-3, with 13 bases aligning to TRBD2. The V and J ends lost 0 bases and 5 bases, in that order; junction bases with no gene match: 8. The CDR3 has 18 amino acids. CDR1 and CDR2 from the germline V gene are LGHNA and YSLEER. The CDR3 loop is CASSQEAGLAGAGDTQYF. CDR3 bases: TGCGCCAGCAGCCAAGAAGCCGGACTAGCGGGAGCTGGAGATACGCAGTATTTT.

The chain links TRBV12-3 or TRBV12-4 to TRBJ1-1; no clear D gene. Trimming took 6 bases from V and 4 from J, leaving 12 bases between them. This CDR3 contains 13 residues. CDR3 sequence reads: CASSNAGGTEAFF. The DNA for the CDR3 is TGTGCCAGCAGCAATGCAGGTGGCACTGAAGCTTTCTTT.

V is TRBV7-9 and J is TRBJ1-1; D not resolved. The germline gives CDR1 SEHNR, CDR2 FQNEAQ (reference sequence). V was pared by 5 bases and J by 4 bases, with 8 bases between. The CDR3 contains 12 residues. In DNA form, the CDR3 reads TGTGCCAGCAGCCGAGATACCACTGAAGCTTTCTTT. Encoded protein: CASSRDTTEAFF.

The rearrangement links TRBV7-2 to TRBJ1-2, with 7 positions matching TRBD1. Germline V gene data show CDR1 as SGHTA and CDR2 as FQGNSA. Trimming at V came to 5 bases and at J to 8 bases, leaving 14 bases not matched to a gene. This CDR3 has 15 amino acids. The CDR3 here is CASSPDAQGLLGYTF. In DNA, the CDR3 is TGTGCCAGCAGCCCGGACGCACAGGGGTTACTGGGCTACACCTTC.

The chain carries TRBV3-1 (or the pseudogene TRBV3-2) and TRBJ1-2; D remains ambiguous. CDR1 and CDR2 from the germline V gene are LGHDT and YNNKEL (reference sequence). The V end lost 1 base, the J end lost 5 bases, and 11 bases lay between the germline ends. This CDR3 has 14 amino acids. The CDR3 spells CASSQGPPRYGYTF. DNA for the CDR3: TGTGCCAGCAGCCAAGGTCCCCCGAGGTATGGCTACACCTTC.

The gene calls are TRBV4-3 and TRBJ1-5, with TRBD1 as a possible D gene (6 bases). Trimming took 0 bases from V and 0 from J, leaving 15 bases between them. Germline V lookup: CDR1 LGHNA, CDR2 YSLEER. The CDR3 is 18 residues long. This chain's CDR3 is CASSQDPQGSGSNQPQHF. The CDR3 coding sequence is TGCGCCAGCAGCCAAGACCCTCAGGGGAGTGGTAGCAATCAGCCCCAGCATTTT.

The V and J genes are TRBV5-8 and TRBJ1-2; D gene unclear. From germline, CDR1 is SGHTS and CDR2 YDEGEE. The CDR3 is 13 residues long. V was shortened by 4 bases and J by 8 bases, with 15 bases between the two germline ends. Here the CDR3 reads CASSPAWGGGYTF. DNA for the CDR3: TGTGCCAGCAGCCCCGCATGGGGAGGCGGCTACACCTTC.

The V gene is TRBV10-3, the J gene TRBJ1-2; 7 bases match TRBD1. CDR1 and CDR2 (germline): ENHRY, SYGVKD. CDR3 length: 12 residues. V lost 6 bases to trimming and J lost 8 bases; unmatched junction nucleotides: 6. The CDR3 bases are TGTGCCATCAGCCGGGACAGCGGAGGCTACACCTTC. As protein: CAISRDSGGYTF.

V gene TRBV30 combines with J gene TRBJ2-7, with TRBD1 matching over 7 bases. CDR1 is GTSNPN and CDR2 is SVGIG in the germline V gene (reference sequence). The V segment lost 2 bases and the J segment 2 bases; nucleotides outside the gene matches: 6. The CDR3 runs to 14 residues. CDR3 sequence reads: CAWSPGTVTYEQYF. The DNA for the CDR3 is TGTGCCTGGAGTCCAGGGACAGTTACCTACGAGCAGTACTTC.

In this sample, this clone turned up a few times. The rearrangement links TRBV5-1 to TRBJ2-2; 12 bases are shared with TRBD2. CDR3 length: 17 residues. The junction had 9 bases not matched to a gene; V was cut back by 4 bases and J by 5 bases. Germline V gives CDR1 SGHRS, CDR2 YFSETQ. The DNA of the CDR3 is TGCGCCAGCAGCCCCATGACTAGCGGGGGTGGAACCGGGGAGCTGTTTTTT. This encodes CASSPMTSGGGTGELFF.

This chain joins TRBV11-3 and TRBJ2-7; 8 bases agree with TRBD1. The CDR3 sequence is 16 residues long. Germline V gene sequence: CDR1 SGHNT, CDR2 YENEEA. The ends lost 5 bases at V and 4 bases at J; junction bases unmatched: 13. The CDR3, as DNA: TGTGCCAGCAGCCCCCCTCCGGACAGGGAGACGTACGAGCAGTACTTC. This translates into CASSPPPDRETYEQYF.

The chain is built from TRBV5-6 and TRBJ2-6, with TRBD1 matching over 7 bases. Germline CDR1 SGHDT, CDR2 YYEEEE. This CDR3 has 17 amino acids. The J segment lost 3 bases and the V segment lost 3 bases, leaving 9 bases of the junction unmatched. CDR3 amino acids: CASSWHVGGLGANVLTF. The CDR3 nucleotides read TGTGCCAGCAGCTGGCATGTAGGGGGCCTTGGGGCCAACGTCCTGACTTTC.

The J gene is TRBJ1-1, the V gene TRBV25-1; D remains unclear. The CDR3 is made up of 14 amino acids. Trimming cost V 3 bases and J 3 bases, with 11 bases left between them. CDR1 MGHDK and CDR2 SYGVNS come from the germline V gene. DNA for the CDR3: TGTGCCAGCAGTGAGCCCTGGCCATACACTGAAGCTTTCTTT. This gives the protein CASSEPWPYTEAFF.

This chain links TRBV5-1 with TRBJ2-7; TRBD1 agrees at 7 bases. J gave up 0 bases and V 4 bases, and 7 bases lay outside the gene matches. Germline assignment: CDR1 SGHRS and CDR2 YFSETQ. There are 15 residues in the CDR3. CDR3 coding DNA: TGCGCCAGCAGCCCCCCCCGGGACAGCTCCTACGAGCAGTACTTC. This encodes CASSPPRDSSYEQYF.

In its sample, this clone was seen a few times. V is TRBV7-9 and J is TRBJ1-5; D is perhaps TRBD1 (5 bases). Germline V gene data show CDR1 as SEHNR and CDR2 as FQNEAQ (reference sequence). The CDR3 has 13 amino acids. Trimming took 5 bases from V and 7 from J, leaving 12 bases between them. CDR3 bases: TGTGCCAGCAGCCCGCGGAAGGGGCAGCCCCAGCATTTT. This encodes CASSPRKGQPQHF.

This CDR3 is CASRPGGRSSGANVLTF. CDR3 nucleotide sequence: TGTGCCAGTAGGCCCGGGGGTAGGTCCTCTGGGGCCAACGTCCTGACTTTC. The V and J genes are TRBV19 and TRBJ2-6, with D perhaps TRBD2 (6 bases). Trimming took off 6 bases at V and 0 bases at J, with 15 bases between the two ends. Germline-derived CDR1 and CDR2 are LNHDA and SQIVND (reference sequence). This CDR3 has 17 amino acids.

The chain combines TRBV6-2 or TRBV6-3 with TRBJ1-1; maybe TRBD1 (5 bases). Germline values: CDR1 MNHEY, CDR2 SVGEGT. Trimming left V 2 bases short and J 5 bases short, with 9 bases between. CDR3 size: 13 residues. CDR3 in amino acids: CASSYQGPTEAFF. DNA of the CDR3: TGTGCCAGCAGTTACCAGGGCCCGACTGAAGCTTTCTTT.

The CDR3 here is CASSPGAHTEAFF. In nucleotides, the CDR3 is TGTGCCAGCAGCCCTGGGGCCCACACTGAAGCTTTCTTT. The V and J genes are TRBV5-6 and TRBJ1-1, with D perhaps matching TRBD1 (5 bases). Germline assignment: CDR1 SGHDT and CDR2 YYEEEE. Trimming took 4 bases from V and 3 from J, leaving 10 bases between them. The CDR3 has 13 amino acids. Variable domain in full (rest from reference TRBV5-6 and TRBJ1-1): DAGVTQSPTHLIKTRGQQVTLRCSPKSGHDTVSWYQQALGQGPQFIFQYYEEEERQRGNFPDRFSGHQFPNYSSELNVNALLLGDSALYLCASSPGAHTEAFFGQGTRLTVV.